This TCR beta chain was recorded in a study of T cells after yellow fever vaccination. Study-wide points: A weaker but faster secondary response was observed, peaking on day 5 versus 15. The booster saw the reappearance of most primary-vaccination clones (approximately 96% CD4, roughly 87% CD8).

Regarding this clonotype: Antigen specificity is unknown.

V shed 6 bases and J 4 bases; nucleotides not matched to a gene: 7. The CDR3 is made up of 15 amino acids. CDR1 and CDR2 (germline): SEHNR, FQNEAQ (reference sequence). 5'RACE template switching added a universal primer site and UMIs to TCR cDNA. TCRdb analysed the 5' RACE reads with MiXCR anew, one entry per CDR3 protein. The sample contains about 50,000 distinct CDR3 sequences, 7.4% of which appear only once. The sequencing here drew on CD8+ T cells sorted from PBMCs, taken more than 14 days after the first yellow fever vaccination. The gene calls are TRBV7-9 and TRBJ2-5; the match to TRBD2 covers 11 bases. This receptor was identified in a man younger than 30 who received the YFV17D yellow fever vaccine. For the CDR3, the DNA is TGTGCCAGCAGGGGACTAGCGGACGTCCGAGAGACCCAGTACTTC. It translates to CASRGLADVRETQYF.